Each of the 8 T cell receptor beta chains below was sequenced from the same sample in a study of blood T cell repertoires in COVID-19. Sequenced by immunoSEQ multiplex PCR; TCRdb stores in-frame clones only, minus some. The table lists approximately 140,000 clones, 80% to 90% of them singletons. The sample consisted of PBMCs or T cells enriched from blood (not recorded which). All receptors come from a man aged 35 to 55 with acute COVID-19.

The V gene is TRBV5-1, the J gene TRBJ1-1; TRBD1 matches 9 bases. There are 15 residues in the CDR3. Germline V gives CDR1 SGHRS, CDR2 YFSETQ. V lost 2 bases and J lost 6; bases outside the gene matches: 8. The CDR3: CASSLTMTGGAEAFF. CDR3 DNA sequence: TGCGCCAGCAGCTTAACAATGACAGGGGGAGCTGAAGCTTTCTTT.

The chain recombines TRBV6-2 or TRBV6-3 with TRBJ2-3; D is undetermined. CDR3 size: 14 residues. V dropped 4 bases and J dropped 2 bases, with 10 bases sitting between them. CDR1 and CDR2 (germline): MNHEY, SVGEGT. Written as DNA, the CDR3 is TGTGCCAGCAGTTCAAACAGTTTCACAGATACGCAGTATTTT. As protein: CASSSNSFTDTQYF.

This CDR3 is CASSLDRVIYTF. CDR3 sequence (DNA): TGTGCCAGCAGTTTAGACAGGGTTATCTACACCTTC. The V gene is TRBV12-3 or TRBV12-4, the J gene TRBJ1-2, with D perhaps TRBD1 (6 bases). Trimming cost V 1 base and J 10 bases, with 10 bases left between them. The CDR3 is 12 amino acids.

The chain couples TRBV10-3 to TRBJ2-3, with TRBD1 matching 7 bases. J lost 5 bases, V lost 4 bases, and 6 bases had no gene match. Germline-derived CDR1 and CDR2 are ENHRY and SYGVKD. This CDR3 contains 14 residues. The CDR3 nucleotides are TGTGCCATCAGTGTAGACAGGGAAGGAGATACGCAGTATTTT. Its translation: CAISVDREGDTQYF.

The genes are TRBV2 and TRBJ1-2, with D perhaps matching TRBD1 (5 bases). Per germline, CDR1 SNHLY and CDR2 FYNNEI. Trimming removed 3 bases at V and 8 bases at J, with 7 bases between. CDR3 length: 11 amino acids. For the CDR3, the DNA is TGTGCCAGCAGTGAGGGGCCGGGCTACACCTTC. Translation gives CASSEGPGYTF.

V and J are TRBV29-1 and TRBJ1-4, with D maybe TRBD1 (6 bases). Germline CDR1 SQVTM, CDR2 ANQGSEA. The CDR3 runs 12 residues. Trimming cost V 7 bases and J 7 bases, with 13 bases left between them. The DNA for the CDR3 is TGCAGCGCCAGGGGTGTTGGTGAAAAACTGTTTTTT. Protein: CSARGVGEKLFF.

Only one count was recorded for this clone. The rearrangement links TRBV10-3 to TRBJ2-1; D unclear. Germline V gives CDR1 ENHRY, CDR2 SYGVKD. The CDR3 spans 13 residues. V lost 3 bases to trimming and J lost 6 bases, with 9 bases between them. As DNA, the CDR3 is TGTGCCATCAGTGACTCCTTCTCCAATGAGCAGTTCTTC. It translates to CAISDSFSNEQFF.

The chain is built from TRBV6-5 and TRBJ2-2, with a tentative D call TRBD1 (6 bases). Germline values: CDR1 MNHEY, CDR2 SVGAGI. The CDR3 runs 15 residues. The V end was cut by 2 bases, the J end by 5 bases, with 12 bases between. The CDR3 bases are TGTGCCAGCAGTTACCCTTCAGGGGTGACCGGGGAGCTGTTTTTT. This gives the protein CASSYPSGVTGELFF.